A selection of T cell receptor beta chains follows, all from one sample in a study of blood T cell repertoires in COVID-19. Sequencing used immunoSEQ multiplex PCR; TCRdb keeps in-frame clones, though not all of them. The table lists around 300,000 clones, around nine tenths of them singletons. Sequenced input: peripheral blood. These receptors came from a woman between 45 and 60 years old with active or convalescent COVID-19. Each CDR3 is given with its conserved first and last residue. A D gene is named only where the DNA matches it firmly. The listing skips clone size in some rows; elsewhere it reads once, few, many or a size class.

TRBD2	TRBV6-6	once	TRBJ2-7	TGTGCCAGCAGTTACAGCGGGAGCTCCTACGAGCAGTACTTC	CASSYSGSSYEQYF
.	TRBV14	.	TRBJ2-5	TGTGCCAGCAGCCTAGGAGGTCGGGAGACCCAGTACTTC	CASSLGGRETQYF
.	TRBV7-2	.	TRBJ1-4	TGTGCCAGCAGCCCCCCGGGGTCAACTAATGAAAAACTGTTTTTT	CASSPPGSTNEKLFF
TRBD1	TRBV19	.	TRBJ1-4	TGTGCCAGTAGTATGTACAGGGGAGCAACTAATGAAAAACTGTTTTTT	CASSMYRGATNEKLFF
.	TRBV30	.	TRBJ1-3	TGTGCCTGGAGTGTACTCCGACAGGCGTCTGGAAACACCATATATTTT	CAWSVLRQASGNTIYF
TRBD1	TRBV28	.	TRBJ2-4	TGTGCCAGCAGTGGGGGGACAGGGAGGCTAATCAAAAACATTCAGTACTTC	CASSGGTGRLIKNIQYF
.	TRBV2	.	TRBJ2-5	TGTGCCAGCAGCATACGGGGGATGAAGCCGGAGACCCAGTACTTC	CASSIRGMKPETQYF
.	TRBV14	few	TRBJ1-1	TGTGCCAGCAGTCCTCCAGGACTCCTGAACACTGAAGCTTTCTTT	CASSPPGLLNTEAFF
TRBD1	TRBV11-2	once	TRBJ2-7	TGTGCCAGCACACCGGGACAGGGATGGTCCGAGCAGTACTTC	CASTPGQGWSEQYF
.	TRBV12-3/TRBV12-4	.	TRBJ1-4	TGTGCCAGCAGTTTCGGGGGGGAAAAACTGTTTTTT	CASSFGGEKLFF
.	TRBV7-2	.	TRBJ2-5	TGTGCCAGCAGCTTACTTAAGCTCGGTCTCGAGACCCAGTACTTC	CASSLLKLGLETQYF
TRBD1	TRBV3-1/TRBV3-2	.	TRBJ1-6	TGTGCCAGCAGCCAAGGCAGGGGGCATTCACCCCTCCACTTT	CASSQGRGHSPLHF
.	TRBV5-4	.	TRBJ2-7	TGTGCCAGCAGCTTGGGGGCTTACGAGCAGTACTTC	CASSLGAYEQYF
.	TRBV7-3	.	TRBJ2-2	TGTGCCAGCAGCTTATCAGGGCCGGAGCTGTTTTTT	CASSLSGPELFF
TRBD1	TRBV6-5	.	TRBJ1-1	TGTGCCAGCAGTTACAGTGACAGGGGGAGGGCTGAAGCTTTCTTT	CASSYSDRGRAEAFF
TRBD1	TRBV30	.	TRBJ1-1	TGTGCCTGGCGCAACAGGGGGCGCGGGACTGAAGCTTTCTTT	CAWRNRGRGTEAFF
TRBD1	TRBV28	.	TRBJ1-6	TGTGCCAGCAGTTTGCGGGACAGAGATAATTCACCCCTCCACTTT	CASSLRDRDNSPLHF
.	TRBV27	.	TRBJ2-3	TGTGCCAGCAGTTACGGGGGAACAGATACGCAGTATTTT	CASSYGGTDTQYF
.	TRBV11-2	.	TRBJ2-5	TGTGCCAGCAGCCTACTGACTAGTGAAGGGGAGACCCAGTACTTC	CASSLLTSEGETQYF
TRBD1	TRBV24-1	.	TRBJ2-3	TGTGCCACCAGTGACAGGGACAGCGTAGATACGCAGTATTTT	CATSDRDSVDTQYF
.	TRBV13	.	TRBJ2-3	TGTGCCAGCAGCTTAGGGATAGCTATAGATACGCAGTATTTT	CASSLGIAIDTQYF
TRBD1	TRBV4-3	.	TRBJ1-1	TGCGCCAGCAGCCAGGACAGGGCCAACACTGAAGCTTTCTTT	CASSQDRANTEAFF
TRBD1	TRBV19	.	TRBJ1-5	TGTGCCAGTAGTCTCCTCCGGCAGGGGGGAAATCAGCCCCAGCATTTT	CASSLLRQGGNQPQHF
.	TRBV28	.	TRBJ2-7	TGTGCCAGCAGGACAGCCTACGAGCAGTACTTC	CASRTAYEQYF
TRBD1	TRBV2	.	TRBJ1-1	TGTGCCAGCACCATCGGACAGGGACGGACTGAAGCTTTCTTT	CASTIGQGRTEAFF
.	TRBV7-3	.	TRBJ2-1	TGTGCCAGCAGCTTAACGATCGGAGTAGCCTACAATGAGCAGTTCTTC	CASSLTIGVAYNEQFF
TRBD2	TRBV10-1	.	TRBJ2-1	TGCGCCAGCAGTACCCGACTAGCGGGAGGGCCTCGGAATGAGCAGTTCTTC	CASSTRLAGGPRNEQFF
.	TRBV7-8	.	TRBJ2-7	TGTGCCAGCAGCTTAGTGACAGTTGGCGAGCAGTACTTC	CASSLVTVGEQYF
.	TRBV7-2	.	TRBJ2-7	TGTGCCAGCAGCTTAGGATCCGCGTCCTACGAGCAGTACTTC	CASSLGSASYEQYF
.	TRBV7-2	few	TRBJ2-1	TGTGCCAGCAGCTCCGGACTAGTTGGGGGGCCCGCCTACAATGAGCAGTTCTTC	CASSSGLVGGPAYNEQFF
TRBD2	TRBV11-3	.	TRBJ2-1	TGTGCCAGCAGCCCCGGGACTAGTCAAAGCTCCTACAATGAGCAGTTCTTC	CASSPGTSQSSYNEQFF
.	TRBV7-9	.	TRBJ1-1	TGTGCCAGCAGCTTCCCACAGGCCACTGAAGCTTTCTTT	CASSFPQATEAFF
.	TRBV9	.	TRBJ2-1	TGTGCCAGCAGCTCACACGGAAGGAGGAACAATGAGCAGTTCTTC	CASSSHGRRNNEQFF
TRBD1	TRBV15	once	TRBJ2-2	TGTGCCACCAGCAGAGGGACAGGGGCGGCCGGGGAGCTGTTTTTT	CATSRGTGAAGELFF
TRBD1	TRBV10-3	few	TRBJ1-1	TGTGCCACCAGGTCGGACAGGTGGAACACTGAAGCTTTCTTT	CATRSDRWNTEAFF
.	TRBV5-1	.	TRBJ2-7	TGCGCCAGCAGAACTACAGGGTTATACGAGCAGTACTTC	CASRTTGLYEQYF
.	TRBV11-2	once	TRBJ2-3	TGTGCCAGCAGCTTAGACGGGAGCGGTACAGATACGCAGTATTTT	CASSLDGSGTDTQYF
.	TRBV19	.	TRBJ2-2	TGTGCCAGTAGTACTCACACCGGGGAGCTGTTTTTT	CASSTHTGELFF
TRBD2	TRBV7-3	once	TRBJ2-5	TGTGCCAGCAGTAGCGGGTCCCAAGAGACCCAGTACTTC	CASSSGSQETQYF
TRBD2	TRBV28	.	TRBJ2-3	TGTGCCAGCAGTTTCGGTAGCGGGAGGACAGATACGCAGTATTTT	CASSFGSGRTDTQYF
TRBD2	TRBV7-9	.	TRBJ2-7	TGTGCCAGCAGCTTAAATCACGGGGGGGCCCTCGAGCAGTACTTC	CASSLNHGGALEQYF